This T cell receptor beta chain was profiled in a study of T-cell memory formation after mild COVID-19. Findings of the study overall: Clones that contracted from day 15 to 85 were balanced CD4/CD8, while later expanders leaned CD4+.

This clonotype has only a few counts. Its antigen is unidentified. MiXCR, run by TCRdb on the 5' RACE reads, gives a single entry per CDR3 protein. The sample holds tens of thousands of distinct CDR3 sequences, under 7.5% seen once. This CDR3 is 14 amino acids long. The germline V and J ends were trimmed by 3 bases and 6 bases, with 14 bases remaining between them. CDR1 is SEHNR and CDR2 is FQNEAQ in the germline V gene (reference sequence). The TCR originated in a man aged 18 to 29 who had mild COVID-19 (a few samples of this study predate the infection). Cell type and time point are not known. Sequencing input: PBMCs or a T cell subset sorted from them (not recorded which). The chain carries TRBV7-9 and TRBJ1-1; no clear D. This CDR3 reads CASSFGLAGAEAFF. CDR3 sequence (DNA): TGTGCCAGCAGCTTTGGGTTAGCGGGCGCTGAAGCTTTCTTT.